These 17 T cell receptor beta chains were all obtained from the same sample, sequenced in a study of T cells after posttransplantation cyclophosphamide. This table comes from immunoSEQ multiplex PCR, and its TCRdb copy is limited to in-frame clones, with some not included. The sample carries 1,500 or so clones, around 98% recorded once. The material sequenced was naive CD8+ T cells sorted from PBMCs. These receptors all stem from a woman aged 55-70 years in good health, CMV-negative, and a related stem cell transplant donor.

This clone was detected once. J is TRBJ1-3 and V is TRBV9; TRBD1 matches 7 bases. Unmatched junction bases numbered 8, after V lost 6 bases and J lost 8 bases. Germline CDR1 and CDR2: SGDLS and YYNGEE. The CDR3 is 13 residues long. CDR3 DNA sequence: TGTGCCAGCAACAGGGCAGGGGGAGACACCATATATTTT. Translation gives CASNRAGGDTIYF.

The chain links TRBV9 to TRBJ2-2; D remains ambiguous. The germline V gene has CDR1 SGDLS and CDR2 YYNGEE. CDR3 size: 13 residues. V was trimmed by 0 bases and J by 5 bases, leaving 5 bases between them. CDR3 nucleotides: TGTGCCAGCAGCGTAGGGCGGACCGGGGAGCTGTTTTTT. This codes for CASSVGRTGELFF. Together with reference TRBV9 and TRBJ2-2, the CDR3 gives the full variable domain: DSGVTQTPKHLITATGQRVTLRCSPRSGDLSVYWYQQSLDQGLQFLIQYYNGEERAKGNILERFSAQQFPDLHSELNLSSLELGDSALYFCASSVGRTGELFFGEGSRLTVL.

The chain recombines TRBV7-6 with TRBJ2-7; 9 bases agree with TRBD1. The CDR3 spans 16 residues. V dropped 5 bases and J dropped 0; count of bases not matched to a gene: 8. CDR1 and CDR2 from the germline V gene are SGHVS and FNYEAQ. The CDR3 DNA sequence: TGTGCCAGCAGCCCCGAACAGGGGGCGAGCTCCTACGAGCAGTACTTC. This gives the protein CASSPEQGASSYEQYF.

The chain recombines TRBV28 with TRBJ2-7; D call uncertain. Germline V CDR1 and CDR2: MDHEN, SYDVKM. Trimming took off 10 bases at V and 4 bases at J, with 5 bases between the two ends. This CDR3 region has 9 residues. The CDR3 region is CANLYEQYF. Here the CDR3 DNA reads TGTGCCAACTTGTACGAGCAGTACTTC.

The chain employs TRBV4-3 and TRBJ1-2, with 9 bases matching TRBD1. The trim removed 3 bases at V and 7 bases at J, leaving 12 bases unmatched. The CDR3 has 16 residues. The germline CDR1 and CDR2 sequences are LGHNA and YSLEER. CDR3 sequence: CASSHLAGTGPPGYTF. The CDR3 DNA sequence: TGCGCCAGCAGCCACCTAGCCGGGACAGGGCCTCCTGGCTACACCTTC.

The chain couples TRBV5-6 to TRBJ2-1; 8 positions agree with TRBD2. Trimming took 2 bases from V and 7 from J; bases not matched to a gene: 5. The CDR3 runs 14 residues. Germline assignment: CDR1 SGHDT and CDR2 YYEEEE. Here the CDR3 reads CASSFGSGGNEQFF. The CDR3 DNA follows: TGTGCCAGCAGCTTTGGTTCGGGGGGGAATGAGCAGTTCTTC.

The table lists this clone with a count of one. This chain connects TRBV5-6 to TRBJ2-7, with D unclear. With 4 bases removed from V and 1 base from J, the gap between germline ends came to 12 bases. The CDR3 consists of 14 residues. CDR1 and CDR2 (germline): SGHDT, YYEEEE. CDR3 in DNA: TGTGCCAGCAGCCCGGGTCCAGCTTCCTACGAGCAGTACGTC. Its translation: CASSPGPASYEQYV.

The chain uses TRBV6-5 and TRBJ2-7; TRBD2 matches 10 bases. CDR1 is MNHEY, CDR2 SVGAGI, per germline. The CDR3 totals 14 residues. V lost 0 bases, J lost 4 bases, and 0 bases stayed unmatched. The CDR3 DNA reads as TGTGCCAGCAGTTACTCGACTAGCGGGTACGAGCAGTACTTC. Translation gives CASSYSTSGYEQYF.

This chain links TRBV7-8 with TRBJ1-5; 8 bases match TRBD1. The CDR3 sequence is 15 residues long. From germline, CDR1 is SGHVS and CDR2 FQNEAQ. J gave up 9 bases and V 1 base, and 8 bases lay outside the gene matches. The CDR3 protein is CASSLGTGSMWPQHF. The CDR3 bases are TGTGCCAGCAGCTTAGGGACAGGGTCTATGTGGCCCCAGCATTTT.

The genes are TRBV11-3 and TRBJ2-1; D is possibly TRBD1 (5 bases). Germline CDR1 is SGHNT and CDR2 is YENEEA. The CDR3 covers 16 residues. V lost 2 bases, J lost 0 bases, and 11 bases lay in between. The CDR3: CASSLSGSVSYNEQFF. DNA of the CDR3: TGTGCCAGCAGCTTATCAGGGTCGGTCTCCTACAATGAGCAGTTCTTC. Full variable domain (remainder filled in from reference TRBV11-3 and TRBJ2-1): EAGVVQSPRYKIIEKKQPVAFWCNPISGHNTLYWYLQNLGQGPELLIRYENEEAVDDSQLPKDRFSAERLKGVDSTLKIQPAELGDSAVYLCASSLSGSVSYNEQFFGPGTRLTVL.

This CDR3 is CASSLARGQETQYF. CDR3 nucleotide sequence: TGTGCCAGCAGCTTAGCCAGGGGGCAAGAGACCCAGTACTTC. The J gene is TRBJ2-5, the V gene TRBV7-9; 7 bases line up with TRBD1. CDR3 length equals 14 residues. Losses at the gene ends were 0 bases for V and 2 bases for J; bases not matched to a gene: 0. Germline assignment: CDR1 SEHNR and CDR2 FQNEAQ (reference sequence).

The chain joins TRBV19 to TRBJ1-2, with D unresolved. The V gene lost 3 bases and the J gene lost 4 bases, with 15 bases spanning the gap. Germline CDR1 LNHDA, CDR2 SQIVND (reference sequence). There are 15 residues in the CDR3. The CDR3 protein is CASSIPGEVFYGYTF. CDR3 sequence (DNA): TGTGCCAGTAGTATCCCCGGTGAGGTTTTCTATGGCTACACCTTC. The whole variable domain, filled in from reference TRBV19 and TRBJ1-2, reads DGGITQSPKYLFRKEGQNVTLSCEQNLNHDAMYWYRQDPGQGLRLIYYSQIVNDFQKGDIAEGYSVSREKKESFPLTVTSAQKNPTAFYLCASSIPGEVFYGYTFGSGTRLTVV.

This chain connects TRBV5-5 to TRBJ2-3, with 11 bases aligning to TRBD2. The CDR3 is made up of 16 amino acids. The germline CDR1 and CDR2 sequences are SGHKS and YYEKEE (reference sequence). V was pared by 0 bases and J by 5 bases, with 5 bases of the junction left unmatched. The CDR3 protein is CASSLVRTSGRDTQYF. Written as DNA, the CDR3 is TGTGCCAGCAGCTTGGTTCGGACTAGCGGGCGAGATACGCAGTATTTT.

The CDR3 reads CASSAVGADTQYF. CDR3 in DNA: TGTGCCAGCAGCGCAGTAGGGGCAGATACGCAGTATTTT. The V gene is TRBV5-4, the J gene TRBJ2-3, with D possibly matching TRBD1 (5 bases). Germline CDR1 is SGHNT and CDR2 is YYREEE (reference sequence). CDR3 length: 13 amino acids. V was cut by 4 bases and J by 4 bases, with 10 bases left in between. The complete variable domain, with remaining parts taken from reference TRBV5-4 and TRBJ2-3, reads ETGVTQSPTHLIKTRGQQVTLRCSSQSGHNTVSWYQQALGQGPQFIFQYYREEENGRGNFPPRFSGLQFPNYSSELNVNALELDDSALYLCASSAVGADTQYFGPGTRLTVL.

The chain uses TRBV27 and TRBJ2-3; TRBD2 matches 9 bases. V gave up 5 bases and J gave up 0 bases; unmatched junction bases: 6. The CDR3 totals 16 residues. The germline V gene encodes CDR1 MNHEY and CDR2 SMNVEV (reference sequence). The CDR3 loop is CASSLGLATSTDTQYF. Here the CDR3 DNA reads TGTGCCAGCAGTCTCGGACTAGCGACTAGCACAGATACGCAGTATTTT.

This chain links TRBV6-4 with TRBJ2-2, with a weak D call TRBD1 (5 bases). V was shortened by 5 bases and J by 4 bases, with 17 bases between the two germline ends. This CDR3 is built from 16 residues. Germline CDR1 is MRHNA and CDR2 is SNTAGT. The CDR3 reads CASSPVVRDSTGELFF. Written as DNA, the CDR3 is TGTGCCAGCAGTCCGGTAGTGCGCGACAGCACCGGGGAGCTGTTTTTT.

This clone was observed once. The chain combines TRBV7-9 with TRBJ2-7, with 8 bases fitting TRBD1. Germline lookup yields CDR1 SEHNR and CDR2 FQNEAQ (reference sequence). The CDR3 spans 14 residues. V was pared by 4 bases and J by 6 bases, with 8 bases of the junction left unmatched. The CDR3: CASSSRQGKSEQYF. The CDR3 DNA reads as TGTGCCAGCAGCTCCCGACAGGGGAAGAGCGAGCAGTACTTC.